These 5 T cell receptor beta chains share one sample of origin, sequenced in a study of T-cell reconstitution after alpha-beta-depleted transplantation in children. Researchers prepared the TCRbeta library using unique molecular identifiers, the study reports. One entry per CDR3 protein, called by TCRdb with MiXCR from the PCR reads. The sample has approximately 520,000 distinct CDR3 sequences; over 25% are singletons. The specimen comprised PBMCs from the stem cell graft donor, sampled from the stem cell graft. Receptors originate from a human donor who donated a stem cell graft to a child with aplastic anemia.

The sample holds a few counts of this clonotype. The chain couples TRBV28 to TRBJ1-1; D remains unclear. This CDR3 spans 14 amino acids. V was shortened by 8 bases and J by 1 base, with 14 bases between the two germline ends. CDR1 is MDHEN and CDR2 is SYDVKM in the germline V gene. CDR3 nucleotide sequence: TGTGCCAGCCCGAAGGAGCCCGGGAACACTGAAGCTTTCTTT. Translating gives CASPKEPGNTEAFF. Together with reference TRBV28 and TRBJ1-1, the CDR3 gives the full variable domain: DVKVTQSSRYLVKRTGEKVFLECVQDMDHENMFWYRQDPGLGLRLIYFSYDVKMKEKGDIPEGYSVSREKKERFSLILESASTNQTSMYLCASPKEPGNTEAFFGQGTRLTVV.

V and J are TRBV7-9 and TRBJ2-3, with D uncertain. Between the trimmed V and J ends, which lost 3 bases and 4 bases, there was a span of 20 bases. This CDR3 has 17 amino acids. Germline assignment: CDR1 SEHNR and CDR2 FQNEAQ (reference sequence). The CDR3 DNA reads TGTGCCAGCAGCTTCCCCATTGGTGCAAGAGGCGCAGATACGCAGTATTTT. The encoded protein is CASSFPIGARGADTQYF.

The gene calls are TRBV11-2 and TRBJ2-5; 8 bases agree with TRBD2. Losses at the gene ends were 1 base for V and 3 bases for J; bases not matched to a gene: 10. This CDR3 is built from 17 residues. Germline lookup yields CDR1 SGHAT and CDR2 FQNNGV. CDR3 sequence reads: CASSLGLQREWKETQYF. The CDR3 DNA is TGTGCCAGCAGCTTAGGCCTCCAGCGGGAGTGGAAAGAGACCCAGTACTTC. Full variable domain (missing parts from reference TRBV11-2 and TRBJ2-5): EAGVAQSPRYKIIEKRQSVAFWCNPISGHATLYWYQQILGQGPKLLIQFQNNGVVDDSQLPKDRFSAERLKGVDSTLKIQPAKLEDSAVYLCASSLGLQREWKETQYFGPGTRLLVL.

V gene TRBV5-1 combines with J gene TRBJ1-1; 7 nucleotides agree with TRBD1. Germline V gives CDR1 SGHRS, CDR2 YFSETQ. This CDR3 is 15 amino acids long. The V and J ends lost 4 bases and 3 bases, in that order; junction bases with no gene match: 9. The CDR3 region has the DNA TGCGCCAGCAGCGCGGAACAGGGGAGGGACACTGAAGCTTTCTTT. Residues: CASSAEQGRDTEAFF.

This clonotype was seen more than once but under ten times. The rearrangement links TRBV27 to TRBJ1-6; 8 positions match TRBD1. The CDR3 runs to 14 residues. Germline CDR1 and CDR2: MNHEY and SMNVEV (reference sequence). The V gene end was trimmed by 8 bases and the J gene end by 3 bases; junction bases not matched to a gene: 3. The CDR3 protein is CASRTGNYNSPLHF. CDR3 bases: TGTGCCAGCCGGACAGGGAACTATAATTCACCCCTCCACTTT.